This note documents a single TCR beta chain sequence. A sample-barcoded 5' primer and a J-beta primer mix were used in a second PCR of roughly 6 to 11 cycles. TCRdb ran MiXCR on the 5' RACE reads and lists one entry per CDR3 protein. The table shows just over 1 million distinct CDR3 sequences, with around 43% occurring only once. The sample belongs to a study of blood T cells in healthy people across ages. The germline V gene has CDR1 SEHNR and CDR2 FQNEAQ (reference sequence). The length of the CDR3 is 14 residues. With 5 bases removed from V and 2 bases from J, the gap between germline ends came to 13 bases.

This receptor was taken from a woman in her fifties or sixties in good health. The sample consisted of blood. The V and J genes are TRBV7-9 and TRBJ2-7; D uncertain. CDR3 in DNA: TGTGCCAGCAGCCCACATCATTCCACCTACGAGCAGTACTTC. Translation: CASSPHHSTYEQYF. Combining the CDR3 with reference TRBV7-9 and TRBJ2-7 gives the whole variable domain DTGVSQNPRHKITKRGQNVTFRCDPISEHNRLYWYRQTLGQGPEFLTYFQNEAQLEKSRLLSDRFSAERPKGSFSTLEIQRTEQGDSAMYLCASSPHHSTYEQYFGPGTRLTVT.